This T cell receptor (beta chain) comes out of a study of tumor-infiltrating lymphocytes in primary liver carcinoma. The wider study: The patients, men and women alike, were aged 30 to 69 years. Samples had roughly 3.65 to 8 million productive TCRbeta reads, comparable between tissue types.

As regards this clonotype: The junction shows a germline mismatch at one end, possibly a read error.

The length of the CDR3 is 13 residues. Germline CDR1 MNHEY, CDR2 SVGAGI. The investigators made TCR beta cDNA from approximately 0.5 ug total RNA, using a constant-region primer. Employing slightly modified ARM-PCR, three nested multiplex PCR rounds were run, and these gave rise to the TCR beta libraries. Both of the initial two PCR rounds ran for about 11 cycles and employed TRBV1-TRBV30 forward primers alongside a C-beta reverse primer. A single record per CDR3 protein comes from TCRdb applying MiXCR to the multiplex PCR reads. The repertoire holds more than 40,000 distinct CDR3 sequences, about two thirds seen once, with roughly 29% in the top ten. Investigators took RNA and DNA out together from about 19-30 mg of unsorted bulk tissue. Every tumor contributed samples taken at five separate regions.

The TCR sequence derives from a man aged 40-55 years with primary liver carcinoma and hepatitis B virus infection. Sequenced: liver tumor tissue from sampling region 5. Subset defined: tumor region T5, tumor centre. The chain recombines TRBV6-5 with TRBJ1-1; tentatively, D is TRBD1 (6 bases). CDR3 in DNA: TGTGCAAGCAGTTACAGGGAGAACACTGAAGTTTTCTTT. As protein: CASSYRENTEVFF.